One and the same sample provided the 3 T cell receptor beta chains below, sequenced in a study of blood T cells in healthy people across ages. Combining a sample-barcoded 5' primer with a J-beta primer mix, a second PCR ran for about 7 to 11 cycles. TCRdb reanalysed the 5' RACE reads using MiXCR and keeps one entry per CDR3 protein. The sample includes about 580,000 distinct CDR3 sequences, about 45% seen only once; the top ten take 20% to 25%. The sample consisted of blood. The receptors were gathered from a man older than 75 in good health.

V and J are TRBV20-1 and TRBJ2-3; D is tentatively TRBD1 or TRBD2 (5 bases each). CDR3 size: 17 residues. The germline gives CDR1 DFQATT, CDR2 SNEGSKA (reference sequence). With 5 bases removed from V and 4 bases from J, the gap between germline ends came to 25 bases. CDR3 amino acids: CSAQSPLGPGASDTQYF. CDR3 DNA: TGCAGTGCTCAGAGCCCCTTAGGGCCCGGGGCATCAGATACGCAGTATTTT.

This rearrangement joins TRBV20-1 to TRBJ2-1, with 9 bases that match TRBD2. There are 13 residues in the CDR3. Germline CDR1 DFQATT, CDR2 SNEGSKA (reference sequence). With V trimmed by 5 bases and J by 3 bases, 2 bases remained unmatched. CDR3: CSAQTSGYNEQFF. In nucleotides, the CDR3 is TGCAGTGCTCAGACTAGCGGCTACAATGAGCAGTTCTTC.

This clonotype was found many times. The chain uses TRBV7-2 and TRBJ2-1; D is ambiguous. The V and J ends lost 1 base and 2 bases respectively, with 3 bases between them. CDR3 length equals 13 residues. CDR1 is SGHTA, CDR2 FQGNSA, per germline. The CDR3 bases are TGTGCCAGCAGCTTAGTCACCTACAATGAGCAGTTCTTC. It translates to CASSLVTYNEQFF. The complete variable domain, with remaining parts taken from reference TRBV7-2 and TRBJ2-1, reads GAGVSQSPSNKVTEKGKDVELRCDPISGHTALYWYRQSLGQGLEFLIYFQGNSAPDKSGLPSDRFSAERTGGSVSTLTIQRTQQEDSAVYLCASSLVTYNEQFFGPGTRLTVL.